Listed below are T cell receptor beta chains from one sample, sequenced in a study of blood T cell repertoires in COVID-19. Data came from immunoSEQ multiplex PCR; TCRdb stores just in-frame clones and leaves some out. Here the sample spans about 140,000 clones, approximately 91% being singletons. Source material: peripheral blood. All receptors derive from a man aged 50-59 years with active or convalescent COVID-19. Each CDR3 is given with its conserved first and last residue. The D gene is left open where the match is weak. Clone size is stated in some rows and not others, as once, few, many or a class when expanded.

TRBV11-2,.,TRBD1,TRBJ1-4,TGTGCCAGCAGATACAGGGGGGGTAATGAAAAACTGTTTTTT,CASRYRGGNEKLFF
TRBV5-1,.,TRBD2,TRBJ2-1,TGCGCCAGCAGCTGGAGCGGGACTTCCTACAATGAGCAGTTCTTC,CASSWSGTSYNEQFF
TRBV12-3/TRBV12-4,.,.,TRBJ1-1,TGTGCCAGCAGTTTGACAGCAAACACTGAAGCTTTCTTT,CASSLTANTEAFF
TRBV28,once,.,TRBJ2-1,TGTGCCAGCCAGAACTACAATGAGCAGTTCTTC,CASQNYNEQFF
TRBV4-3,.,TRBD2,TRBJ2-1,TGCGCCAGCAGCCAAGGACTTACTAGCGGCCCTTCGGGCAATGAGCAGTTCTTC,CASSQGLTSGPSGNEQFF
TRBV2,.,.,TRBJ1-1,TGTGCCAGCAGTGTGGAGGGGAACACTGAAGCTTTCTTT,CASSVEGNTEAFF
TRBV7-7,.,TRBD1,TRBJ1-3,TGTGCTAGCAGCTTAGTGACAGGGAGCTCTGGAAACACCATATATTTT,CASSLVTGSSGNTIYF
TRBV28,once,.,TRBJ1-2,TGTGCCAGCAGTGGATCTTCCGGGACTTTTGGCTACACCTTC,CASSGSSGTFGYTF
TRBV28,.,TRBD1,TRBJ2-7,TGTGCCAGCAGGCTGCCAGGGGGCGAGCAGTACTTC,CASRLPGGEQYF
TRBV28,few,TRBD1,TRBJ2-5,TGTGCCAGCAGTTCGATTTTACAGGGGATCATCGAAGAGACCCAGTACTTC,CASSSILQGIIEETQYF
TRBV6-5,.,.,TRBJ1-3,TGTGCCAGCAGTACACTTAGGGGAGGAAACACCATATATTTT,CASSTLRGGNTIYF
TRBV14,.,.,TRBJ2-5,TGTGCCAGCAGCCAAGGTTACAGGAAAGAGACCCAGTACTTC,CASSQGYRKETQYF
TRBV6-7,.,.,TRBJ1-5,TGTGCCAGCAGCCGCCAGTCCCGGGACTCTCACAATCAGCCCCAGCATTTT,CASSRQSRDSHNQPQHF
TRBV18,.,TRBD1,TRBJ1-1,TGTGCCAGCTCACGAAGCGACAGGGGGACTGAAGCTTTCTTT,CASSRSDRGTEAFF
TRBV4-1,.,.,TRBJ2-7,TGCGCCAGCAGCCAAGATTACCAGGGCAGCTCCTACGAGCAGTACTTC,CASSQDYQGSSYEQYF
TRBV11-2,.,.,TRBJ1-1,TGTGCCAGCAGCTTAGCGGACCCGGGACAAAACACTGAAGCTTTCTTT,CASSLADPGQNTEAFF
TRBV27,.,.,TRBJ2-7,TGTGCCAGCAGTGGCTCGTGGGCCCCCCACGAGCAGTACTTC,CASSGSWAPHEQYF
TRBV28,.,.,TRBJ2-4,TGTGCCAGCAGTTCAAGCGGAATAGCCAAAAACATTCAGTACTTC,CASSSSGIAKNIQYF
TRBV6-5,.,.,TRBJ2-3,TGTGCCAGCAGTACCCACAGGGCTGATACGCAGTATTTT,CASSTHRADTQYF
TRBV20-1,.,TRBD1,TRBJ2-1,TGCAGTGCTAGTCGGACAGGGAATGAGCAGTTCTTC,CSASRTGNEQFF
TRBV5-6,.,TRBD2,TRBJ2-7,TGTGCCAGCAGCAGATTACCGGGACTAGCGGGAGGCGAGCAGTACTTC,CASSRLPGLAGGEQYF
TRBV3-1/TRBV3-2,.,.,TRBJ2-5,TGTGCCAGCAGCCAAGGGGGACTAGAGACCCAGTACTTC,CASSQGGLETQYF
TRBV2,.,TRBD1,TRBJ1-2,TGTGCCAGCAGGGAGACAGGGGGCGGCTATGGCTACACCTTC,CASRETGGGYGYTF
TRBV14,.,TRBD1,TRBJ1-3,TGTGCCAGCAGCCAACTCAACAGGGGGCTTGGAAACACCATATATTTT,CASSQLNRGLGNTIYF
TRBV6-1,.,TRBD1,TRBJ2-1,TGTGCCAGCAGTTCCCCCGGGACAGGACACAATGAGCAGTTCTTC,CASSSPGTGHNEQFF
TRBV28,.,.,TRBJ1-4,TGTGCCAGCAGTTTGCGGCGGATTAATGAAAAACTGTTTTTT,CASSLRRINEKLFF
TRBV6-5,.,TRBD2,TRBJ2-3,TGTGCCAGCAGCGTACTAGCGGCCAGCACAGATACGCAGTATTTT,CASSVLAASTDTQYF
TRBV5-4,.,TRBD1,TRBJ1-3,TGTGCCAGCAGCCCGGGACAGGGGGCCTTCGGAAACACCATATATTTT,CASSPGQGAFGNTIYF
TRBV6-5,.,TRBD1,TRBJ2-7,TGTGCCAGCAGTCTACGACAGGGCACCTACGAGCAGTACTTC,CASSLRQGTYEQYF
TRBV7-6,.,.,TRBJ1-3,TGTGCCAGCAGCTTACAGGTCTCTGGAAACACCATATATTTT,CASSLQVSGNTIYF
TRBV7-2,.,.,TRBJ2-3,TGTGCCAGCAGCTTAGTATGGGGGGAGACAGATACGCAGTATTTT,CASSLVWGETDTQYF